Listed below are T cell receptor beta chains from one sample, sequenced in a study of CXCR3-negative and CXCR3-positive naive CD8 T cells. From its re-call of the 5' RACE reads, TCRdb lists each CDR3 protein once, without DNA. The sample totals about 110,000 distinct CDR3 sequences. What was sequenced was naive CXCR3+ CD8+ T cells from blood. All receptors derive from a human donor in good health. Some clones in this sample may be carry-over from other donors' samples. Both conserved end residues are part of each CDR3.

CASTIPGFTEAFF,TRBV6-2/TRBV6-3,13,TRBJ1-1
CASSASGISYEQYF,TRBV28,14,TRBJ2-7
CASSPLNEDYGYTF,TRBV27,14,TRBJ1-2
CASSPSTGGNYEQYF,TRBV4-1,15,TRBJ2-7
CASSPDRSYEQYF,TRBV28,13,TRBJ2-7
CATSDLNEQFF,TRBV24-1,11,TRBJ2-1
CASSLGGENTGELFF,TRBV12-3/TRBV12-4,15,TRBJ2-2
CASSLGRLSSYNEQFF,TRBV11-3,16,TRBJ2-1
CASSLGGADSKYF,TRBV12-3/TRBV12-4,13,TRBJ2-3
CASSFYTDTEAFF,TRBV27,13,TRBJ1-1
CASSPLPPLSASGADNEQFF,TRBV5-1,20,TRBJ2-1
CASSPLGVETQYF,TRBV3-1,13,TRBJ2-5
CSSSAGGQGAWETQYF,TRBV9,16,TRBJ2-5
CASSLSSGGNEQFF,TRBV12-3/TRBV12-4,14,TRBJ2-1
CASSTKGEVVGNQPQHF,TRBV6-2/TRBV6-3,17,TRBJ1-5
CASSDRAGSTQYF,TRBV2,13,TRBJ2-5
CSASRMKTDQETQYF,TRBV20-1,15,TRBJ2-5
CSVESLAGLTDTQYF,TRBV29-1,15,TRBJ2-3
CASSMARTYEQYF,TRBV19,13,TRBJ2-7
CASNPTVSGSTIYF,TRBV7-6,14,TRBJ1-3
CASSWDSVYEQYF,TRBV6-2/TRBV6-3,13,TRBJ2-7
CSAPSTGQGADGYTF,TRBV20-1,15,TRBJ1-2
CASSLWGGQFRSYEQYF,TRBV28,17,TRBJ2-7
CSAQGWNTEAFF,TRBV20-1,12,TRBJ1-1
CASSYPGTGSEQYF,TRBV12-3/TRBV12-4,14,TRBJ2-7
CASSGPGKSKETQYF,TRBV7-9,15,TRBJ2-5
CSVRDPRTYGYTF,TRBV29-1,13,TRBJ1-2
CASVGQAPLQETQYF,TRBV28,15,TRBJ2-5
CATSAWVGQPQHF,TRBV5-5,13,TRBJ1-5
CASTKGGTEAFF,TRBV19,12,TRBJ1-1
CASSLIQYDSGANVLTF,TRBV7-9,17,TRBJ2-6
CASSLSSEQFF,TRBV5-6,11,TRBJ2-1
CASSLEGGYTF,TRBV7-9,11,TRBJ1-2
CSASYGVGYEQYF,TRBV20-1,13,TRBJ2-7
CATRSTDRASGNTIYF,TRBV24-1,16,TRBJ1-3
CSIRQAGTEAFF,TRBV29-1,12,TRBJ1-1
CSARGGYSYEQYF,TRBV20-1,13,TRBJ2-7
CSASVAGLRTDTQYF,TRBV20-1,15,TRBJ2-3
CASSYPVVVEQYF,TRBV6-6,13,TRBJ2-7
CASSFKPTTEAFF,TRBV12-3/TRBV12-4,13,TRBJ1-1
CASSPPSGTSSSYEQYF,TRBV18,17,TRBJ2-7
CASSLDLAGVEDEQFF,TRBV11-2,16,TRBJ2-1
CASSPVLSPGETQYF,TRBV13,15,TRBJ2-5
CSARDSSGATDTQYF,TRBV20-1,15,TRBJ2-3
CASSSGRQSTPLHF,TRBV7-9,14,TRBJ1-6
CSVPLEGVAGGYTF,TRBV29-1,14,TRBJ1-2
CSALDVMNTEAFF,TRBV20-1,13,TRBJ1-1
CAWSAGAEQYF,TRBV30,11,TRBJ2-7
CSVEIPRVRGGYTF,TRBV29-1,14,TRBJ1-2
CASSQVEGGGFSYNEQFF,TRBV4-3,18,TRBJ2-1